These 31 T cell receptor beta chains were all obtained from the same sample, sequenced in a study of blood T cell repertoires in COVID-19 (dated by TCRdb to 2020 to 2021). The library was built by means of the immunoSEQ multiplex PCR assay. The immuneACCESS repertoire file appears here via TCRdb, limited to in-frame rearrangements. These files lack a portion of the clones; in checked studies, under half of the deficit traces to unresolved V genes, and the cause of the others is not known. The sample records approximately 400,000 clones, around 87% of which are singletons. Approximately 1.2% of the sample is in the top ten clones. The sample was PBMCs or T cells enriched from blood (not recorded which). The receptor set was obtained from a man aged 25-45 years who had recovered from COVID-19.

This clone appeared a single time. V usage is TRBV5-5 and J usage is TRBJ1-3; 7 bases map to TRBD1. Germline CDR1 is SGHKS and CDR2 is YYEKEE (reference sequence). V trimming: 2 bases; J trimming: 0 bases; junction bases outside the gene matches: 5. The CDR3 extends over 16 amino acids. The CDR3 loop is CASSLGQALSGNTIYF. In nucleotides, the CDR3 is TGTGCCAGCAGCTTAGGACAGGCGCTCTCTGGAAACACCATATATTTT. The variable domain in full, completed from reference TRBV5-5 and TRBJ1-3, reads DAGVTQSPTHLIKTRGQQVTLRCSPISGHKSVSWYQQVLGQGPQFIFQYYEKEERGRGNFPDRFSARQFPNYSSELNVNALLLGDSALYLCASSLGQALSGNTIYFGEGSWLTVV.

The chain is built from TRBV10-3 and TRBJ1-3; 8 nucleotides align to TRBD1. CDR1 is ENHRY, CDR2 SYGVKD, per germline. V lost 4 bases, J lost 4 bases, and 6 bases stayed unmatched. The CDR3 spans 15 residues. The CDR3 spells CAISGGQALGNTIYF. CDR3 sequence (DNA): TGTGCCATCAGTGGGGGACAGGCGCTCGGAAACACCATATATTTT.

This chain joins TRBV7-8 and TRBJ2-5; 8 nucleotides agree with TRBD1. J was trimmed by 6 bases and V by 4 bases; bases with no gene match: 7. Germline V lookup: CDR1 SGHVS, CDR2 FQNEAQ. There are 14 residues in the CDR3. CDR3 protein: CASSSQGARKTQYF. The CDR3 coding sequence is TGTGCCAGCAGCTCTCAGGGGGCGAGGAAGACCCAGTACTTC.

The CDR3, as DNA: TGTGCCAGCAGAGCGGGGGGCACAGATACGCAGTATTTT. The encoded protein is CASRAGGTDTQYF. The chain couples TRBV6-5 to TRBJ2-3; TRBD2 matches 8 bases. V trimming: 6 bases; J trimming: 1 base; junction bases outside the gene matches: 0. The germline V gene has CDR1 MNHEY and CDR2 SVGAGI. This CDR3 region has 13 residues.

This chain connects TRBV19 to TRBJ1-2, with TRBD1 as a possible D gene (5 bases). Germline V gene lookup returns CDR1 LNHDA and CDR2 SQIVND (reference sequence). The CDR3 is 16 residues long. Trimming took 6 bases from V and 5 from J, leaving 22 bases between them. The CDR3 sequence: CASRPTPGLLNYGYTF. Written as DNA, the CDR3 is TGTGCCAGTAGACCTACTCCGGGACTACTGAATTATGGCTACACCTTC.

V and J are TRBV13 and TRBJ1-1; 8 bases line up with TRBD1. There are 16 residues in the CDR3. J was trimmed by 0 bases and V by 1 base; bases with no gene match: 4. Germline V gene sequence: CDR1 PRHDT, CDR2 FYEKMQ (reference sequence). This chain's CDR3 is CASSLVQGGMNTEAFF. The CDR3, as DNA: TGTGCCAGCAGCTTAGTACAGGGGGGGATGAACACTGAAGCTTTCTTT.

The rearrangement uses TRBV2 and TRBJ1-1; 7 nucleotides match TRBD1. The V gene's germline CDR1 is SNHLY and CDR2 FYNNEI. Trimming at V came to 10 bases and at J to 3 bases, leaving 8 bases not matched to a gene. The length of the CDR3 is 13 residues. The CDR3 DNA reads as TGTGCCACCGAGGGGGCGCGGGACACTGAAGCTTTCTTT. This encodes CATEGARDTEAFF.

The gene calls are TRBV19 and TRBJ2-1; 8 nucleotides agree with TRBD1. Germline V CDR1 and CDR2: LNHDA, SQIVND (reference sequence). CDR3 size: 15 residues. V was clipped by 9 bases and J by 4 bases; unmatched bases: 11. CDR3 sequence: CASLPPGQDYNEQFF. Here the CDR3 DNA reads TGTGCCAGCTTGCCTCCGGGACAGGATTACAATGAGCAGTTCTTC.

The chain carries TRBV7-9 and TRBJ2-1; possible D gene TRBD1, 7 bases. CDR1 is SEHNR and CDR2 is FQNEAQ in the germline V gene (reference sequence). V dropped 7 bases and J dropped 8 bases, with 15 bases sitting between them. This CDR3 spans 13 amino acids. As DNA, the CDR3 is TGTGCCAGCAACCGACTCAGGGGGGATGAGCAGTTCTTC. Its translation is CASNRLRGDEQFF.

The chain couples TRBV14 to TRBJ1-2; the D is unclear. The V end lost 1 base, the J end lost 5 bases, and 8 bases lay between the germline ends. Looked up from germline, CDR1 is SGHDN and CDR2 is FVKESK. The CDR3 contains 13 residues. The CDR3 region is CASSQAGSYGYTF. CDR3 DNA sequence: TGTGCCAGCAGCCAAGCAGGTTCATATGGCTACACCTTC.

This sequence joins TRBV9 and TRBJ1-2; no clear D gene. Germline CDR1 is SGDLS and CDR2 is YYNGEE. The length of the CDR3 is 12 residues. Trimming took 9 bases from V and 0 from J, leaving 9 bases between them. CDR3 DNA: TGTGCCACTGGAGGAACTAACTATGGCTACACCTTC. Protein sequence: CATGGTNYGYTF.

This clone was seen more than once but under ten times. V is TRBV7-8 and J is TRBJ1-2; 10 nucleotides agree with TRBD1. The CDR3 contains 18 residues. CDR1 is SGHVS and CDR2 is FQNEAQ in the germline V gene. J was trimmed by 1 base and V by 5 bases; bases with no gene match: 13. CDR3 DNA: TGTGCCAGCAGCACTTATAGCAGACAGGGGGCGGGTAACTATGGCTACACCTTC. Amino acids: CASSTYSRQGAGNYGYTF. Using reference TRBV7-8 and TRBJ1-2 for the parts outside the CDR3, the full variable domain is GAGVSQSPRYKVAKRGQDVALRCDPISGHVSLFWYQQALGQGPEFLTYFQNEAQLDKSGLPSDRFFAERPEGSVSTLKIQRTQQEDSAVYLCASSTYSRQGAGNYGYTFGSGTRLTVV.

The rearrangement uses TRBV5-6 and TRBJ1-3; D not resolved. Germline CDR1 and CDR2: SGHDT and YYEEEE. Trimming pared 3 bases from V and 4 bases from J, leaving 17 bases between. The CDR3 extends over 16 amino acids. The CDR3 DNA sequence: TGTGCCAGCAGCTCCTCGGGTCCCCGTAACGGAAACACCATATATTTT. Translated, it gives CASSSSGPRNGNTIYF.

Here the CDR3 reads CSASEGSGANVLTF. The CDR3 nucleotides are TGCAGTGCTAGTGAGGGCTCCGGGGCCAACGTCCTGACTTTC. The V call is TRBV20-1, the J call TRBJ2-6; tentatively, D is TRBD2 (5 bases). The germline CDR1 and CDR2 sequences are DFQATT and SNEGSKA (reference sequence). This CDR3 contains 14 residues. V was trimmed by 3 bases and J by 4 bases, leaving 10 bases between them.

CDR3 DNA sequence: TGTGCCAGCGGGGCAGGGATTTTCTACGGCTACACCTTC. It specifies CASGAGIFYGYTF. This chain links TRBV12-3 or TRBV12-4 with TRBJ1-2, with a tentative D call TRBD1 (5 bases). The CDR3 totals 13 residues. With 8 bases removed from V and 8 bases from J, the gap between germline ends came to 18 bases.

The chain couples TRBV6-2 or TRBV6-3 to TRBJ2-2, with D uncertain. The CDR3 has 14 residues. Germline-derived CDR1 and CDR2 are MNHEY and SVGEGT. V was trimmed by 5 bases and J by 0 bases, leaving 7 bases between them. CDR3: CASSIYPNTGELFF. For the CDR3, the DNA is TGTGCCAGCAGTATCTATCCGAACACCGGGGAGCTGTTTTTT.

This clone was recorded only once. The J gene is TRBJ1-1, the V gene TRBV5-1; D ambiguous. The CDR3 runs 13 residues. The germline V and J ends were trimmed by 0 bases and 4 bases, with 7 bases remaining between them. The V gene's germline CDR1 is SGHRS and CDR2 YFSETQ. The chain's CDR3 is CASSLDWSTEAFF. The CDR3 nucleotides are TGCGCCAGCAGCTTGGATTGGAGCACTGAAGCTTTCTTT.

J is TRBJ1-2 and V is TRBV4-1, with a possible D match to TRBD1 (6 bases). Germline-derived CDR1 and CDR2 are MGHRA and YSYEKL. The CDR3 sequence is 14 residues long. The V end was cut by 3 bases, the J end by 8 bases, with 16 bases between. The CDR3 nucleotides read TGCGCCAGCAGCCATGACAGGACTAGGGGAGGCTACACCTTC. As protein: CASSHDRTRGGYTF.

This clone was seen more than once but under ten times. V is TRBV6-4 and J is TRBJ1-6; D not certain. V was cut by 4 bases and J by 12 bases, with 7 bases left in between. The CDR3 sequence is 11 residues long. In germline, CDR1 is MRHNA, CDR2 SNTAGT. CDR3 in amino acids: CASSGRRPLHF. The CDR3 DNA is TGTGCCAGCAGTGGCCGTAGACCCCTCCACTTT.

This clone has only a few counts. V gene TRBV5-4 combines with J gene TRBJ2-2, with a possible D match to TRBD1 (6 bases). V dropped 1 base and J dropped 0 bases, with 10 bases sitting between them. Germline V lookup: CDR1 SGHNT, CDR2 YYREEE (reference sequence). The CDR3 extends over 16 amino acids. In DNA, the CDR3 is TGTGCCAGCAGCTTGACAGGGTCAGCGAACACCGGGGAGCTGTTTTTT. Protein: CASSLTGSANTGELFF.

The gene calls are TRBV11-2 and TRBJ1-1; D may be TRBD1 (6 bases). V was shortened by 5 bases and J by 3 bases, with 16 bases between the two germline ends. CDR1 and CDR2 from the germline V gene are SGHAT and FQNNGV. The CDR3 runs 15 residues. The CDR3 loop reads CASSHYTGIDTEAFF. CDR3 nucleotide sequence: TGTGCCAGCAGCCATTATACAGGGATCGACACTGAAGCTTTCTTT.

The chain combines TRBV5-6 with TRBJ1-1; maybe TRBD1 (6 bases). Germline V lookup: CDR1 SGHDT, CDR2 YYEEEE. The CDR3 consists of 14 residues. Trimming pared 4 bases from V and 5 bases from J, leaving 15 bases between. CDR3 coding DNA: TGTGCCAGCAGCCCCGGGGCGAGGGGGACTGAAGCTTTCTTT. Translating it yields CASSPGARGTEAFF.

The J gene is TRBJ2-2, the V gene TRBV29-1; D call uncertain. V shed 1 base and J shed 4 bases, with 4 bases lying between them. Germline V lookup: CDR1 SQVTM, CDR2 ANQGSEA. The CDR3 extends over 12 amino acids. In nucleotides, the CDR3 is TGCAGCGTTGAAGTTCTCACCGGGGAGCTGTTTTTT. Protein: CSVEVLTGELFF.

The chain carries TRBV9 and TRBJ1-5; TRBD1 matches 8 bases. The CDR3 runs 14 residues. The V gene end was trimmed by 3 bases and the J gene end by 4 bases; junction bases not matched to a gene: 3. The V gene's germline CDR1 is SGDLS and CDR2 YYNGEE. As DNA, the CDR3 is TGTGCCAGCAGCGGCGGACAGGGAAATCAGCCCCAGCATTTT. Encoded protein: CASSGGQGNQPQHF.

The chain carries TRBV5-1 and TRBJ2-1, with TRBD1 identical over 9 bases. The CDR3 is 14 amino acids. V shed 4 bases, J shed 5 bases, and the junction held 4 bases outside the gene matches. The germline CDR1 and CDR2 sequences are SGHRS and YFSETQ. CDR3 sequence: CASSRGTGNNEQFF. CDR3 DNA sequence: TGCGCCAGCAGCCGAGGGACAGGGAACAATGAGCAGTTCTTC.

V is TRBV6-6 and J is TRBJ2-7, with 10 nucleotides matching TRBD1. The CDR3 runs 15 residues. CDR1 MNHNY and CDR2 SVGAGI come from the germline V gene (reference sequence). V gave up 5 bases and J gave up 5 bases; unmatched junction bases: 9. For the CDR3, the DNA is TGTGCCAGCAGTGACCGGGACAGGGGACCAGACGAGCAGTACTTC. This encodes CASSDRDRGPDEQYF.

In nucleotides, the CDR3 is TGTGCCAGCAGTGAATTGGACAGGCGCGGGAACACTGAAGCTTTCTTT. Translation: CASSELDRRGNTEAFF. The chain uses TRBV6-1 and TRBJ1-1, with 7 nucleotides matching TRBD1. V shed 2 bases, J shed 1 base, and the junction held 7 bases outside the gene matches. The germline V gene encodes CDR1 MNHNS and CDR2 SASEGT. The CDR3 spans 16 residues.

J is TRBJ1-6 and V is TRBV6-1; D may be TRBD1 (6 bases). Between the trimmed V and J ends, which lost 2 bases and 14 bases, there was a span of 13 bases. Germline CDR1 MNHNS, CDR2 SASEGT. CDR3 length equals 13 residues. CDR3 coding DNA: TGTGCCAGCAGTGAATTATCGACAGGAACCCTCCACTTT. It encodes CASSELSTGTLHF.

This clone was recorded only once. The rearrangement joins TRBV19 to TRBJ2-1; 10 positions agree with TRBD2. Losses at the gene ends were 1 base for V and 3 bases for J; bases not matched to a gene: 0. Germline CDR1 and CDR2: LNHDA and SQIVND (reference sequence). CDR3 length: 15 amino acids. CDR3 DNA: TGTGCCAGTAGTATAGGGACTAGCGGCTACAATGAGCAGTTCTTC. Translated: CASSIGTSGYNEQFF.

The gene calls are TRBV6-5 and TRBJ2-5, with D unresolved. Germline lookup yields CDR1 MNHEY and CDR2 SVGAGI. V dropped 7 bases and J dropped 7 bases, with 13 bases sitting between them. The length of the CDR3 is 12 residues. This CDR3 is CASNFLDGTQYF. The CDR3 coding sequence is TGTGCCAGCAACTTCCTAGATGGGACCCAGTACTTC.

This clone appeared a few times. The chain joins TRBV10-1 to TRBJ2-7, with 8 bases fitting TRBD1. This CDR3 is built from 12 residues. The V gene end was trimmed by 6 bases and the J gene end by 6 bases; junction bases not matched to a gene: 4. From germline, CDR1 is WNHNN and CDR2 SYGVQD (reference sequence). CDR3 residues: CASSPGQGEQYF. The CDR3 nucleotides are TGCGCCAGCAGCCCTGGACAGGGCGAGCAGTACTTC.